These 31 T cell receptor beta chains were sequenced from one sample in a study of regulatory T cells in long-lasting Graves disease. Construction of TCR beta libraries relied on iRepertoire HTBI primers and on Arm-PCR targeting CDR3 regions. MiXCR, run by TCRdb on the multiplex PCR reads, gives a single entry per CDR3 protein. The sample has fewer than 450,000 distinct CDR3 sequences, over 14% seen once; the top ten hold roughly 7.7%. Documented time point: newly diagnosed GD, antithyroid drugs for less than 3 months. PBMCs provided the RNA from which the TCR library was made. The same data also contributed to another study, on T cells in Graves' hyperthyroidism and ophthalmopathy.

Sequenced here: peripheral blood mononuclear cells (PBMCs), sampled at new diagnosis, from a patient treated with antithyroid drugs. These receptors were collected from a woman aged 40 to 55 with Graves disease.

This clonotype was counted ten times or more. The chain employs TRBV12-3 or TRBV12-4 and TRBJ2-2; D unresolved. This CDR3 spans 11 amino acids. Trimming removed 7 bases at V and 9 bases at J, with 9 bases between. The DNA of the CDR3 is TGTGCCAGCATGGCCAGACGGGAGCTGTTTTTT. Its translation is CASMARRELFF.

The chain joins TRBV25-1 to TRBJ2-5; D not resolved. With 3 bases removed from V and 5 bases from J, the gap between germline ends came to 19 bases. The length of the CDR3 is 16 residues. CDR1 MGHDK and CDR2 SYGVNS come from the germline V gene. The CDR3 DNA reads TGTGCCAGCAGTGATCCGACCGGGCCCAGCAGGGAGACCCAGTACTTC. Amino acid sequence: CASSDPTGPSRETQYF. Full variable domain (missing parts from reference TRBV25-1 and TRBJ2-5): EADIYQTPRYLVIGTGKKITLECSQTMGHDKMYWYQQDPGMELHLIHYSYGVNSTEKGDLSSESTVSRIRTEHFPLTLESARPSHTSQYLCASSDPTGPSRETQYFGPGTRLLVL.

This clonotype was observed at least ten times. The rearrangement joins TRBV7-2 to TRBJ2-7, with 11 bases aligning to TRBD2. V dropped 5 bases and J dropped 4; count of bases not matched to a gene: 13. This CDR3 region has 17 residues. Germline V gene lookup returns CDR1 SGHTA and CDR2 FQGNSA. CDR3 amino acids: CASSPGLAGGGAYEQYF. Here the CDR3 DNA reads TGTGCCAGCAGCCCCGGACTAGCGGGTGGCGGGGCTTACGAGCAGTACTTC.

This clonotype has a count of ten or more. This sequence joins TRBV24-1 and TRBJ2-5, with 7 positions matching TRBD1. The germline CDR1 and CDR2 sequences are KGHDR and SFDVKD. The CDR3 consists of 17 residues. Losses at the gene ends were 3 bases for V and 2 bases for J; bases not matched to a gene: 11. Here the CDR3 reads CATSDTPGTAQQETQYF. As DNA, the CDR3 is TGTGCCACCAGTGATACCCCCGGGACAGCTCAGCAAGAGACCCAGTACTTC.

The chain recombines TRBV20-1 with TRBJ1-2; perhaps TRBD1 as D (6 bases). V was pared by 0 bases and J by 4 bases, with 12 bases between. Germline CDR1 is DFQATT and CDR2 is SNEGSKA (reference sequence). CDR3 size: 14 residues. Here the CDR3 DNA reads TGCAGTGCTAGAGATCTGAGGGGGATCTATGGCTACACCTTC. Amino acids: CSARDLRGIYGYTF.

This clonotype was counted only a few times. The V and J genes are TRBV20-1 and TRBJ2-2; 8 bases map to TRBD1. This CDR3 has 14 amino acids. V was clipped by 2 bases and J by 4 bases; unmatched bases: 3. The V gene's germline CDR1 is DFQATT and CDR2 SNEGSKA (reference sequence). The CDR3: CSARQTGGTGELFF. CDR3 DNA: TGCAGTGCTAGACAAACAGGGGGCACCGGGGAGCTGTTTTTT.

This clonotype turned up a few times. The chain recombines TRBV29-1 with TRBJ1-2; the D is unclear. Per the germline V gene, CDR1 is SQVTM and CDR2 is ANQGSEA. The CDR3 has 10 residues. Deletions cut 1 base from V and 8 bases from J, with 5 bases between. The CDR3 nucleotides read TGCAGCGTTGAAGCGGGCGGCTACACCTTC. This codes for CSVEAGGYTF.

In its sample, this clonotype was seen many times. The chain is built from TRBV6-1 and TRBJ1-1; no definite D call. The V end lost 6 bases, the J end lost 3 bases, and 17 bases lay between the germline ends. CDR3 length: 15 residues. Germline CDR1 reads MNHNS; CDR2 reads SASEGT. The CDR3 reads CASSPEEGRDTEAFF. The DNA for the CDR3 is TGTGCCAGCAGCCCCGAGGAAGGGCGTGACACTGAAGCTTTCTTT.

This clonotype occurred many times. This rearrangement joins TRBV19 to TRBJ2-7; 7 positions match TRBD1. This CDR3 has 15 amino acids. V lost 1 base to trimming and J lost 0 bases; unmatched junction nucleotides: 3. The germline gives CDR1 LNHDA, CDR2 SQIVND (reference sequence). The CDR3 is CASSIVGDSSYEQYF. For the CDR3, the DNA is TGTGCCAGTAGTATAGTAGGGGACAGCTCCTACGAGCAGTACTTC. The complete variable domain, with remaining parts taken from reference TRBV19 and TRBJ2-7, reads DGGITQSPKYLFRKEGQNVTLSCEQNLNHDAMYWYRQDPGQGLRLIYYSQIVNDFQKGDIAEGYSVSREKKESFPLTVTSAQKNPTAFYLCASSIVGDSSYEQYFGPGTRLTVT.

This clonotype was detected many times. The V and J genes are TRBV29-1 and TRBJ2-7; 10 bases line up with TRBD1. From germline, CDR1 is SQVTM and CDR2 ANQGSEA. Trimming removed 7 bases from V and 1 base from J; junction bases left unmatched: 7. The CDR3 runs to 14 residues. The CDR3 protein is CSASWGQGSYEQYF. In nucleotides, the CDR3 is TGCAGCGCCTCATGGGGACAGGGGTCCTACGAGCAGTACTTC.

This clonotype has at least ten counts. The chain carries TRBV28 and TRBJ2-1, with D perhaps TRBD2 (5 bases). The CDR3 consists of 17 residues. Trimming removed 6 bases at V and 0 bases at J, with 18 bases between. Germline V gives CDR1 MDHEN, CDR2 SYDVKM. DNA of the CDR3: TGTGCCAGCAGCCCGGACTGGACGGGGAGCTCCTACAATGAGCAGTTCTTC. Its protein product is CASSPDWTGSSYNEQFF.

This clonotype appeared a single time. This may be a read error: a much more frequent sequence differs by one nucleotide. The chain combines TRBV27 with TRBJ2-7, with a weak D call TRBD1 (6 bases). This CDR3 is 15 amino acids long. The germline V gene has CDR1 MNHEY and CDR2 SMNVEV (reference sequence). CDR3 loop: CASSSDRLPSYQQYF. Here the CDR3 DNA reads TGTGCCAGCAGTTCAGACAGGCTCCCATCCTACCAGCAGTACTTC.

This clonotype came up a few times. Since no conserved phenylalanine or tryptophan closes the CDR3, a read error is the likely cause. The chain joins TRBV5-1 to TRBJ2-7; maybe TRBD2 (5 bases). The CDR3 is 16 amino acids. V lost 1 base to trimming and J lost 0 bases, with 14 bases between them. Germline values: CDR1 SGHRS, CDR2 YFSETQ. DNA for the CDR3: TGCGCCAGCAGCTTGCTTTCGGGGTCGCCCTCCTACGAGCAGTACCTC. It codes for CASSLLSGSPSYEQYL.

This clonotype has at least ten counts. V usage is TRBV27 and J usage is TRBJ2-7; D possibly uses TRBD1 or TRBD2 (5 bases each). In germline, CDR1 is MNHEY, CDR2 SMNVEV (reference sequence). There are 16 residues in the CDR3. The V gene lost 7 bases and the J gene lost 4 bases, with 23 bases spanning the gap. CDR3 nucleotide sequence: TGTGCCAGCATGGGAGAACGGACGGGACGTTGGTACGAGCAGTACTTC. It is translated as CASMGERTGRWYEQYF.

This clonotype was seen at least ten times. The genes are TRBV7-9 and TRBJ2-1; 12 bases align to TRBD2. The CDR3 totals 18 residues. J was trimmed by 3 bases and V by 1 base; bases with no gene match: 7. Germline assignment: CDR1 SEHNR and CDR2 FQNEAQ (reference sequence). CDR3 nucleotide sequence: TGTGCCAGCAGCTTAGAACCTAGCGGGAGGGCCTTCTACAATGAGCAGTTCTTC. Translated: CASSLEPSGRAFYNEQFF.

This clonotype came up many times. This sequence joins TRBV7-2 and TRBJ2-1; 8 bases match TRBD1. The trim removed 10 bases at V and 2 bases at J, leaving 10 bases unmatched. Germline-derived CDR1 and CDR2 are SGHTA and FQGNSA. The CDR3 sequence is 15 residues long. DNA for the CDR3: TGTGCCATCCTCGGACAGGGAACCCCCTACAATGAGCAGTTCTTC. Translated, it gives CAILGQGTPYNEQFF.

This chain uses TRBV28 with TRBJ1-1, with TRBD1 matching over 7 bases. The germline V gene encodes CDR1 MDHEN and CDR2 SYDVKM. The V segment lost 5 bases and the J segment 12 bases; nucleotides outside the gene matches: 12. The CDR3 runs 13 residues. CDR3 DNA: TGTGCCAGCAGTCGGGACAGCGGCTCATTTTCTTTCTTT. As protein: CASSRDSGSFSFF.

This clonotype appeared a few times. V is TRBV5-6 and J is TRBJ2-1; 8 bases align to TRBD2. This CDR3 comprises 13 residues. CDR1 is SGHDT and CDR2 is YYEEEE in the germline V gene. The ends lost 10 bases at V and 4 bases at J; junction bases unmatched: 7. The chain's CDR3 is CAGGSGIYNEQFF. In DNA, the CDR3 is TGTGCCGGCGGTAGCGGGATTTACAATGAGCAGTTCTTC.

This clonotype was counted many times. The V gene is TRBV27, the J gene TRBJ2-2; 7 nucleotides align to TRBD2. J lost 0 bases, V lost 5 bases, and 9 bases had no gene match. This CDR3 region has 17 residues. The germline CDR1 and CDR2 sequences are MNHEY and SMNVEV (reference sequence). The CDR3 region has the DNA TGTGCCAGCAGTCCGGAACTAGCGTTTGCGAACACCGGGGAGCTGTTTTTT. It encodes CASSPELAFANTGELFF.

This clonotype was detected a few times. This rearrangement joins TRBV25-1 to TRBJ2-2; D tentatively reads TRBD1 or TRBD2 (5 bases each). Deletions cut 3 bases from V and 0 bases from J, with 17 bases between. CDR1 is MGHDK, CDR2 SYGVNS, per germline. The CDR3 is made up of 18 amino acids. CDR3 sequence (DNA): TGTGCCAGCAGTGATCGAGGGGCCGAGTCCGCGAACACCGGGGAGCTGTTTTTT. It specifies CASSDRGAESANTGELFF.

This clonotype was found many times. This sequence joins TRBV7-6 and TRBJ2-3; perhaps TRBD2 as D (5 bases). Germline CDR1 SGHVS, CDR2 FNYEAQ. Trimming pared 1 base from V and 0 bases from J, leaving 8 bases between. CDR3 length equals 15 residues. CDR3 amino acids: CASSLDGKSTDTQYF. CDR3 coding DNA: TGTGCCAGCAGCTTAGACGGGAAAAGCACAGATACGCAGTATTTT.

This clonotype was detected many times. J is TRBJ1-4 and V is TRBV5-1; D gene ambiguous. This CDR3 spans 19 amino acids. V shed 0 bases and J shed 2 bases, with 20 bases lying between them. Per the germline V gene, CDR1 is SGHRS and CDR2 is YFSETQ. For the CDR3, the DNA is TGCGCCAGCAGCTTGGGATTGGGTGTAGCTACTGGCACTAATGAAAAACTGTTTTTT. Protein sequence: CASSLGLGVATGTNEKLFF.

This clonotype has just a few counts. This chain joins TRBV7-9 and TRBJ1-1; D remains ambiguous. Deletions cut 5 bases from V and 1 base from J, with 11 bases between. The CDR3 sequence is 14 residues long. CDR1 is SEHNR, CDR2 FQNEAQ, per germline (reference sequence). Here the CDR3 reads CASSPGPGNTEAFF. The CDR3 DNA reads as TGTGCCAGCAGCCCTGGGCCGGGGAACACTGAAGCTTTCTTT.

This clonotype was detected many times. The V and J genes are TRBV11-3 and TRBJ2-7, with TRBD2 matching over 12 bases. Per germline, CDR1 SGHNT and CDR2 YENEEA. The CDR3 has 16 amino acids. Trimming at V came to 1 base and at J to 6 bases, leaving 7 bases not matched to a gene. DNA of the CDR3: TGTGCCAGCAGCTTAGCCACTGGACTAGCGGGAAGCGAGCAGTACTTC. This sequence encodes CASSLATGLAGSEQYF. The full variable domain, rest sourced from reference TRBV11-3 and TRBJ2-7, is EAGVVQSPRYKIIEKKQPVAFWCNPISGHNTLYWYLQNLGQGPELLIRYENEEAVDDSQLPKDRFSAERLKGVDSTLKIQPAELGDSAVYLCASSLATGLAGSEQYFGPGTRLTVT.

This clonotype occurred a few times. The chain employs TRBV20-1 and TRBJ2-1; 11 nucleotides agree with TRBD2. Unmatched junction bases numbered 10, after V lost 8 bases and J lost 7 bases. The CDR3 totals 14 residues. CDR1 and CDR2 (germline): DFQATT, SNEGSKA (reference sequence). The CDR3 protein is CSIYSGRAENEQFF. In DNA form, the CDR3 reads TGCAGTATATATAGCGGGAGGGCCGAGAATGAGCAGTTCTTC.

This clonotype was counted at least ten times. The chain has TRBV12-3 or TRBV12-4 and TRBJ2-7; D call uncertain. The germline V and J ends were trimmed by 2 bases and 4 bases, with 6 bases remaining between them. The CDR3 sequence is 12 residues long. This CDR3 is CASSLWAYEQYF. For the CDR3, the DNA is TGTGCCAGCAGTTTATGGGCTTACGAGCAGTACTTC.

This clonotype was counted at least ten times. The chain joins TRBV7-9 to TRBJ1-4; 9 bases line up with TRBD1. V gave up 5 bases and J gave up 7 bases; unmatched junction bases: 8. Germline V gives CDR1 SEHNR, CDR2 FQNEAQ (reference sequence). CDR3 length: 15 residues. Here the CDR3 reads CASSKLTGGSEKLFF. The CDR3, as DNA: TGTGCCAGCAGCAAACTGACAGGGGGGAGTGAAAAACTGTTTTTT.

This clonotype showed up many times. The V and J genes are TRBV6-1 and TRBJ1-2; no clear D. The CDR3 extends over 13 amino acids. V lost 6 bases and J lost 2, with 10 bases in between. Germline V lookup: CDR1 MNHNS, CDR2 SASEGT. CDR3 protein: CASRDETNYGYTF. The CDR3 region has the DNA TGTGCCAGCAGGGACGAGACGAACTATGGCTACACCTTC.

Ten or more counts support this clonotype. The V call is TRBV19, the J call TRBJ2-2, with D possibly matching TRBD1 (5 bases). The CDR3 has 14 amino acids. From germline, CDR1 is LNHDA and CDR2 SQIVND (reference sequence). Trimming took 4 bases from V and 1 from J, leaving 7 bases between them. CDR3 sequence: CASSTQGNTGELFF. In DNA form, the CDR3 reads TGTGCCAGTAGTACGCAGGGGAACACCGGGGAGCTGTTTTTT.

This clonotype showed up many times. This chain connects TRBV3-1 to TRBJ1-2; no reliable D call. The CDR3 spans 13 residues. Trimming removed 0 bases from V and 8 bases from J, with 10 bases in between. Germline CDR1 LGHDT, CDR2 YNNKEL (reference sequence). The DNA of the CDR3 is TGTGCCAGCAGCCAAGAGGCGGTATTGGGCTACACCTTC. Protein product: CASSQEAVLGYTF.

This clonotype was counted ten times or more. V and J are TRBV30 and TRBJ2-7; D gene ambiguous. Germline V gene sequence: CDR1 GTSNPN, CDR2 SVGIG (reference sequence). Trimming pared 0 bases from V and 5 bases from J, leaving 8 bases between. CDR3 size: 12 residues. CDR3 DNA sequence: TGTGCCTGGAGTGTAAATAGGGACGAGCAGTACTTC. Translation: CAWSVNRDEQYF.